This T cell receptor (beta chain) was sequenced in a study of T cells in Graves' hyperthyroidism and ophthalmopathy. This clonotype was detected many times. Its antigen is still unknown. The length of the CDR3 is 15 residues. With 6 bases clipped from V and 3 bases from J, the junction kept 10 bases outside the gene matches. Germline lookup yields CDR1 SGHRS and CDR2 YFSETQ. Findings and limits, study-wide: Most thyroid clonotypes that were expanded above 0.001 also turned up in blood. Ophthalmopathy was predicted by the model a median of about six months ahead of onset. A model using 13 V-J features told ophthalmopathy apart from stable hyperthyroidism.

Authors of the study amplified TCR beta CDR3 regions from RNA transcripts. The TCR CDR3 first-round RT-PCR relied on the HTBI primer set. TCRdb reanalysed the multiplex PCR reads using MiXCR and keeps one entry per CDR3 protein. The sample consists of around 430,000 distinct CDR3 sequences, under 15% of them appearing once. The receptor was derived from a woman aged 25 to 45 with Graves' hyperthyroidism. Material: blood. The rearrangement uses TRBV5-1 and TRBJ1-1, with TRBD1 identical over 8 bases. CDR3: CASNPGGGEDTEAFF. As DNA, the CDR3 is TGCGCCAGCAATCCAGGGGGCGGAGAAGACACTGAAGCTTTCTTT.